The 22 T cell receptor beta chains below come from one sample, sequenced in a study of neoadjuvant nivolumab and ipilimumab in lung cancer. The repertoire was sequenced with immunoSEQ multiplex PCR; TCRdb's copy has only in-frame clones and lacks some. The table lists 30,000 or so clones, 92% of them singletons. Sequencing used peripheral blood, obtained after neoadjuvant nivolumab, alone or with ipilimumab, at or shortly before surgery. The receptors derive from an adult with non-small cell lung cancer.

CDR3 nucleotide sequence: TGTGCCAGCAGTTGGCCCGGGACAGGGTACGAGACCCAGTACTTC. This translates into CASSWPGTGYETQYF. This sequence joins TRBV28 and TRBJ2-5; TRBD1 matches 9 bases. The CDR3 covers 15 residues. Germline CDR1 MDHEN, CDR2 SYDVKM. V shed 4 bases and J 5 bases; nucleotides not matched to a gene: 8.

V and J are TRBV7-3 and TRBJ2-1; D not certain. Deletions cut 3 bases from V and 2 bases from J, with 5 bases between. The length of the CDR3 is 13 residues. Germline V gene sequence: CDR1 SGHTA, CDR2 FQGTGA. CDR3 bases: TGTGCCAGCAGCTTTAAACCCTACAATGAGCAGTTCTTC. Translating it yields CASSFKPYNEQFF.

The chain links TRBV5-5 to TRBJ2-3; weak D call: TRBD1 (6 bases). Germline loops: CDR1 SGHKS, CDR2 YYEKEE (reference sequence). The CDR3 loop spans 14 amino acids. V shed 2 bases and J shed 4 bases, with 11 bases lying between them. CDR3 DNA sequence: TGTGCCAGCAGCTTTGAAGGGGGATCAGATACGCAGTATTTT. Its protein is CASSFEGGSDTQYF.

This clone has just one count. The chain combines TRBV14 with TRBJ1-5, with D possibly TRBD1 on 6 matching bases. The germline gives CDR1 SGHDN, CDR2 FVKESK. With 7 bases removed from V and 7 bases from J, the gap between germline ends came to 17 bases. This CDR3 is 14 amino acids long. The DNA of the CDR3 is TGTGCCAGCACCCTGGTAGGGGGGGGCCAGCCCCAGCATTTT. It encodes CASTLVGGGQPQHF.

The V call is TRBV4-1, the J call TRBJ1-2, with 9 bases aligning to TRBD1. This CDR3 has 19 amino acids. The germline V gene has CDR1 MGHRA and CDR2 YSYEKL. Trimming cost V 3 bases and J 6 bases; bases outside gene matches: 20. The DNA of the CDR3 is TGCGCCAGCAGCCACTCTGAGGGACAGGGACGGTTTCGCGGCGATGGCTACACCTTC. Translation gives CASSHSEGQGRFRGDGYTF.

The V and J genes are TRBV18 and TRBJ2-3; 9 bases are a match to TRBD2. CDR1 KGHSH and CDR2 LQKENI come from the germline V gene. V was clipped by 3 bases and J by 2 bases; unmatched bases: 12. CDR3 length: 18 amino acids. This chain's CDR3 is CASSPPLTSGSITDTQYF. The CDR3 DNA sequence: TGTGCCAGCTCACCGCCACTGACTAGCGGAAGTATCACAGATACGCAGTATTTT.

The rearrangement links TRBV29-1 to TRBJ1-1; no clear D. CDR3 length: 14 residues. Trimming removed 6 bases from V and 1 base from J, with 15 bases in between. CDR1 SQVTM and CDR2 ANQGSEA come from the germline V gene. The CDR3 nucleotides read TGCAGCGTCCGGCCCCGTACAAGGAACACTGAAGCTTTCTTT. Protein product: CSVRPRTRNTEAFF.

This sequence joins TRBV5-1 and TRBJ1-2; TRBD1 might be the D (6 bases). Germline CDR1 and CDR2: SGHRS and YFSETQ. The CDR3 runs 13 residues. V gave up 4 bases and J gave up 2 bases, with 9 bases separating them. The CDR3 protein is CASSPGENYGYTF. The CDR3 DNA is TGCGCCAGCAGCCCAGGGGAGAACTATGGCTACACCTTC. Looking up the rest from reference TRBV5-1 and TRBJ1-2 gives the full variable domain: KAGVTQTPRYLIKTRGQQVTLSCSPISGHRSVSWYQQTPGQGLQFLFEYFSETQRNKGNFPGRFSGRQFSNSRSEMNVSTLELGDSALYLCASSPGENYGYTFGSGTRLTVV.

V gene TRBV6-1 combines with J gene TRBJ1-4; 8 bases map to TRBD1. Trimming took 9 bases from V and 8 from J; bases not matched to a gene: 11. CDR3 size: 14 residues. The germline gives CDR1 MNHNS, CDR2 SASEGT. The CDR3 loop is CASQPGTGREKLFF. In DNA, the CDR3 is TGTGCCAGTCAGCCCGGGACAGGCCGAGAAAAACTGTTTTTT.

The J gene is TRBJ2-1, the V gene TRBV5-1, with D uncertain. The ends were cut back, 4 bases at V and 7 bases at J, with 15 bases in the middle. The CDR3 length is 14 residues. CDR1 and CDR2 from the germline V gene are SGHRS and YFSETQ. In DNA form, the CDR3 reads TGCGCCAGCAGCCCCGTGAGTGGGCGGAATGAGCAGTTCTTC. The encoded protein is CASSPVSGRNEQFF.

The gene calls are TRBV2 and TRBJ2-7, with a tentative D call TRBD1 (6 bases). The CDR3 is made up of 14 amino acids. The V and J ends lost 6 bases and 6 bases respectively, with 18 bases between them. The germline CDR1 and CDR2 sequences are SNHLY and FYNNEI. CDR3 amino acids: CASRIQGPSTEQYF. In DNA form, the CDR3 reads TGTGCCAGCAGGATACAGGGTCCAAGTACCGAGCAGTACTTC.

This clone was counted a single time. This rearrangement joins TRBV11-2 to TRBJ2-3, with D possibly TRBD2 on 6 matching bases. The CDR3 is 16 amino acids. Germline CDR1 SGHAT, CDR2 FQNNGV. V lost 5 bases, J lost 2 bases, and 17 bases lay in between. The CDR3 coding sequence is TGTGCCAGCAGCCTCCTAAGGGGAGGTTTCACAGATACGCAGTATTTT. Its protein product is CASSLLRGGFTDTQYF.

This rearrangement joins TRBV29-1 to TRBJ2-7; D remains ambiguous. Trimming left V 7 bases short and J 3 bases short, with 13 bases between. The CDR3 loop spans 12 amino acids. Germline V lookup: CDR1 SQVTM, CDR2 ANQGSEA. Here the CDR3 reads CSAFDPFYEQYF. As DNA, the CDR3 is TGCAGCGCCTTTGACCCCTTCTACGAGCAGTACTTC.

The V gene is TRBV9, the J gene TRBJ2-5; 8 nucleotides match TRBD1. The V gene end was trimmed by 4 bases and the J gene end by 2 bases; junction bases not matched to a gene: 7. The CDR3 consists of 15 residues. Germline CDR1 is SGDLS and CDR2 is YYNGEE. The CDR3 reads CASSSPTGVQETQYF. CDR3 nucleotide sequence: TGTGCCAGCAGCTCGCCGACAGGGGTACAAGAGACCCAGTACTTC.

The chain carries TRBV7-7 and TRBJ2-1; possible D gene TRBD2, 5 bases. V was shortened by 4 bases and J by 4 bases, with 8 bases between the two germline ends. The germline V gene has CDR1 SSHAT and CDR2 FNYEAQ (reference sequence). There are 13 residues in the CDR3. CDR3 coding DNA: TGTGCCAGCAGCTCACGACTATACAATGAGCAGTTCTTC. It translates to CASSSRLYNEQFF.

V usage is TRBV10-3 and J usage is TRBJ2-7; 7 bases are a match to TRBD1. J lost 0 bases, V lost 6 bases, and 8 bases had no gene match. Germline assignment: CDR1 ENHRY and CDR2 SYGVKD. The CDR3 consists of 15 residues. Here the CDR3 DNA reads TGTGCCATCAGGACCGACAGGGCTGGCTCCTACGAGCAGTACTTC. Translated, it gives CAIRTDRAGSYEQYF.

This clone has a single count. V and J are TRBV11-1 and TRBJ1-1, with D uncertain. The CDR3 consists of 11 residues. V lost 5 bases, J lost 8 bases, and 9 bases lay in between. In germline, CDR1 is SGHAT, CDR2 FQDESV (reference sequence). The CDR3 DNA is TGTGCCAGCAGCCACGGACGCGAAGCTTTCTTT. Its translation: CASSHGREAFF.

This chain joins TRBV6-5 and TRBJ2-7; 9 bases are a match to TRBD1. The CDR3 is made up of 14 amino acids. The V gene end was trimmed by 7 bases and the J gene end by 6 bases; junction bases not matched to a gene: 10. Germline V CDR1 and CDR2: MNHEY, SVGAGI. Here the CDR3 reads CASNSQGAQGEQYF. In DNA, the CDR3 is TGTGCCAGCAACTCACAGGGGGCGCAGGGCGAGCAGTACTTC.

V usage is TRBV9 and J usage is TRBJ1-1; the D is unclear. Per the germline V gene, CDR1 is SGDLS and CDR2 is YYNGEE. This CDR3 has 15 amino acids. V was shortened by 0 bases and J by 3 bases, with 12 bases between the two germline ends. The CDR3 DNA reads TGTGCCAGCAGCGTAGACAGTCCGCCGGACACTGAAGCTTTCTTT. Protein sequence: CASSVDSPPDTEAFF.

The rearrangement links TRBV7-3 to TRBJ2-2; D is perhaps TRBD1 (6 bases). The V end was cut by 0 bases, the J end by 0 bases, with 8 bases between. Germline lookup yields CDR1 SGHTA and CDR2 FQGTGA. The CDR3 totals 16 residues. As DNA, the CDR3 is TGTGCCAGCAGCTTAACCGGGACAACGAACACCGGGGAGCTGTTTTTT. This gives the protein CASSLTGTTNTGELFF.

The chain employs TRBV5-1 and TRBJ1-1; 9 bases agree with TRBD1. The germline V gene encodes CDR1 SGHRS and CDR2 YFSETQ. The V segment lost 3 bases and the J segment 4 bases; nucleotides outside the gene matches: 7. CDR3 size: 15 residues. CDR3 in amino acids: CASSSGTGMSTEAFF. The CDR3, as DNA: TGCGCCAGCAGCTCCGGGACAGGGATGAGCACTGAAGCTTTCTTT.

The chain is built from TRBV1 and TRBJ1-2. TRBV1 is tagged as a pseudogene. This CDR3 comprises 13 residues. The CDR3 is CTSSQDRNYGYTF. Here the CDR3 DNA reads TGCACCAGCAGTCAGGACCGTAACTATGGCTACACCTTC.